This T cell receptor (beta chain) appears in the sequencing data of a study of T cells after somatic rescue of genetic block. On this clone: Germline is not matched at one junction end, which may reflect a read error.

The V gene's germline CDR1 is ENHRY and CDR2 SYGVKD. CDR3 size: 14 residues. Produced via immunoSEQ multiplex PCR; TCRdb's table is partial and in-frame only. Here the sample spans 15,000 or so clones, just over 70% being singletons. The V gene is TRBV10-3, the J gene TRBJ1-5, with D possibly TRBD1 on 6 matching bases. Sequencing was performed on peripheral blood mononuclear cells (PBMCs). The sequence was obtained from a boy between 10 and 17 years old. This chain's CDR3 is CASSYSDRHQPQHF. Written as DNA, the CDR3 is TGTGCCAGCAGTTACTCGGACAGACATCAGCCCCAGCATTTT.